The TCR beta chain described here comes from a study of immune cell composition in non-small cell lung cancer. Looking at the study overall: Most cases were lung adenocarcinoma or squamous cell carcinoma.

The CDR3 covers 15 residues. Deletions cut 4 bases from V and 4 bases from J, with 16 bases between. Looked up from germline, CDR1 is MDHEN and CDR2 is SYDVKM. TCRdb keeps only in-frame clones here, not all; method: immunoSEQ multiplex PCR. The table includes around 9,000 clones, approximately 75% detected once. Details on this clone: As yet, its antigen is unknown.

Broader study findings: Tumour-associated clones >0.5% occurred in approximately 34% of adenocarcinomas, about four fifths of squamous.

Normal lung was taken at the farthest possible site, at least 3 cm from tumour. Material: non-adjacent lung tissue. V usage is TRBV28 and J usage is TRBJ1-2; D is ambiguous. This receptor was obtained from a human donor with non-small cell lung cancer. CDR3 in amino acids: CASSSGRSPSYGYTF. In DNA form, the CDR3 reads TGTGCCAGCAGTTCAGGACGGAGCCCAAGCTATGGCTACACCTTC.